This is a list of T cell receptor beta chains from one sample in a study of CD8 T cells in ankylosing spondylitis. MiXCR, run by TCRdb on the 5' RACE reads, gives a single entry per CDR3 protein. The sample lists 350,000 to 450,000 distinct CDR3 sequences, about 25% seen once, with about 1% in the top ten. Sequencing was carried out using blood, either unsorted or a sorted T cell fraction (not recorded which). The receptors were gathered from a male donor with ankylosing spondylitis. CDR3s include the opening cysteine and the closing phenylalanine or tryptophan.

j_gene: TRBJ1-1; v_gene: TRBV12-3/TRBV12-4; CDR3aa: CASSNYNGYLTEAFF
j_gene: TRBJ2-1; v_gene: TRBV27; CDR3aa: CASKGAGATIPEQFF
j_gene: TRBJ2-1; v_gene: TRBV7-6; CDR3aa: CASSPAGTSPNEQFF
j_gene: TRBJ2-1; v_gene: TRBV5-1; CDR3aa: CASMGLGYNEQFF
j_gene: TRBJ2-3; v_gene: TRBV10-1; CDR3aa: CASGRTLTDTQYF
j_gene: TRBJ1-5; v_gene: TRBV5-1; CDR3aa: CASSLEPGSNQPQHF
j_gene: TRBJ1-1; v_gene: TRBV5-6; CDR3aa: CASRLGSRNTEAFF
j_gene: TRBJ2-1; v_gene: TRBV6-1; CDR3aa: CATSADSSYNEQFF
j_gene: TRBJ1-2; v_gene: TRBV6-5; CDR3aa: CASSYGRIYGYTF
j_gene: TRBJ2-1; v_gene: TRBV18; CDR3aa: CASSPGSVNEQFF
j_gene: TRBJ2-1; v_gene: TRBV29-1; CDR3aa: CSVTGTGASGGYNEQFF
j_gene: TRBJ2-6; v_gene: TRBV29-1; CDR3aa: CSVVGPSGANVLTF
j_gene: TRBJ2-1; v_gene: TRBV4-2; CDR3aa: CASSQEVPTGFNEQFF
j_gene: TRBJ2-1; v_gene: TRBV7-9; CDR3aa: CASSSRESGNEQFF
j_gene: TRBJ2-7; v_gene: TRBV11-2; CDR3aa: CASSFSGTPYEQYF
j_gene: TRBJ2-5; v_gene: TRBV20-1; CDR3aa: CSARDWTGDQETQYF
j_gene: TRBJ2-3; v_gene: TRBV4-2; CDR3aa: CASSQGSGAGDTQYF
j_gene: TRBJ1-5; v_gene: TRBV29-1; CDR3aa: CSVVQTPNQPQHF
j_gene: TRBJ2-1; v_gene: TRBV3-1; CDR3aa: CASSQGLVGDNEQFF
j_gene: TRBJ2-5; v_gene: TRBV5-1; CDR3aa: CASSLALSSQYQETQYF
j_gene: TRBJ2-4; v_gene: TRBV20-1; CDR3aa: CSASDRGVQYF
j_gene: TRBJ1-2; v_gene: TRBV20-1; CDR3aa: CSASKGGFGYGYTF
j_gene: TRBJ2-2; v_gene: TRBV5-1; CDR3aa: CASRKTGGEAGELFF
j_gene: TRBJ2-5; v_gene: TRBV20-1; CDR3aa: CSATGLGQWMGETQYF
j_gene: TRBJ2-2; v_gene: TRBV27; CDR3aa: CASSPIQGLNTGELFF
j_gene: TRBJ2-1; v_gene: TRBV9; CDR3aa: CASSEDRGQEFF
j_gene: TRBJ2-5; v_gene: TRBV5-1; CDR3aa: CASSIRDQETQYF
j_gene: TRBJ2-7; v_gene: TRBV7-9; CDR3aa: CASSLRDRYEQYF
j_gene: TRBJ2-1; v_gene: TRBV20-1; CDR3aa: CSAEKTGTRGINEQFF
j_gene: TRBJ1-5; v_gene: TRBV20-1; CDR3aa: CSARGTGGKPQHF
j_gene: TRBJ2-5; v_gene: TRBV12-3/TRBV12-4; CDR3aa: CASSLVLSGSWEETQYF
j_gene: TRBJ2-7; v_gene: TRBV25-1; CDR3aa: CASSVLGSPTYEQYF
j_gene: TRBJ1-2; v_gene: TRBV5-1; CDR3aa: CASSSQPGHYGYTF
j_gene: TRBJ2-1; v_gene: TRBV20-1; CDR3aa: CSARRTGDNEQFF
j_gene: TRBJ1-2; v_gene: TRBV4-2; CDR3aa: CASSLRLGGNGYTF
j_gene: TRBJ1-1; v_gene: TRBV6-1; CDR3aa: CASRRPRKTGGTEAFF
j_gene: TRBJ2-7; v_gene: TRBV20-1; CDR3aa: CSARGQRLTAGTRKYEQYF
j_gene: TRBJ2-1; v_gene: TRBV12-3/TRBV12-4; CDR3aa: CASRAGTSGRAEQFF
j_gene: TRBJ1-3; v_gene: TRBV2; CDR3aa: CASRDRTASGNTIYF
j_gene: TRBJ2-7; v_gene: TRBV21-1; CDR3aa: CASSLQYEQYF
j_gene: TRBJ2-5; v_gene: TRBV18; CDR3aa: CASSALEETQYF
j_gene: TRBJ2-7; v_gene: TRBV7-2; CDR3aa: CASSLSSGYYEQYF
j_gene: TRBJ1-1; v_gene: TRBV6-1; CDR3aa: CASSEVAEKAFF
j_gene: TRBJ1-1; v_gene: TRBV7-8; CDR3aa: CASSLDTWGEAFF
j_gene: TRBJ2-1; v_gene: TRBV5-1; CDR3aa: CASSLGILSSYNEQFF
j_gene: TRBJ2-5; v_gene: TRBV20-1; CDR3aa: CSATEGSAGETQYF
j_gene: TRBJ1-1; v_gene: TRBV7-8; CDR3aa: CASSFVTGAYTEAFF
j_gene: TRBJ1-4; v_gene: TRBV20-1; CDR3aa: CSARVGSNEKLFF
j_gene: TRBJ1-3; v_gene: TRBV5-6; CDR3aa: CASSFRGFAGNTIYF
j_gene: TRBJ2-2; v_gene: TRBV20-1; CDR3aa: CSARDPGLASGELFF
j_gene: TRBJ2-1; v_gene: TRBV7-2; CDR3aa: CASTRERPSYNEQFF
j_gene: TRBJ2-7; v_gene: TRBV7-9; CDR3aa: CASSFGQAIYEQYF
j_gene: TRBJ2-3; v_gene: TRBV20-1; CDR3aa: CSAGLEGTDTQYF
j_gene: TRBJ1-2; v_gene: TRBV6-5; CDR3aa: CASSYTGTDLYGYTF
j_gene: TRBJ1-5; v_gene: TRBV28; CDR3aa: CASSIARGVSNQPQHF
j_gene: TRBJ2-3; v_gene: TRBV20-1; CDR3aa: CSARDSNLGTDTQYF
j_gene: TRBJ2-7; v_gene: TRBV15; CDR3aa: CATSRSSGTGPYEQYF
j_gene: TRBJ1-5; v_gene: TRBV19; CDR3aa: CASSMELRSNQPQHF
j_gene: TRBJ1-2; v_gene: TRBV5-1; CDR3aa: CASSTRDRGSNSGGYTF